A single sample is the source of the 23 T cell receptor beta chains below, sequenced in a study of shared clonotypes between healthy human individuals. Only CD45RO-negative cells positively selected for CCR7 counted as naive CD8 cells, so terminally differentiated effector memory CD45RA+ cells were excluded. Generated by immunoSEQ multiplex PCR, the TCRdb table keeps only in-frame clones and is missing some. The table includes some 2 million clones, roughly 94% detected once. Sequences were obtained from naive CD8+ T cells sorted from blood. Receptor source: a man aged 18 to 30 in good health.

The count of this clone is one. V usage is TRBV7-2 and J usage is TRBJ2-3, with D maybe TRBD2 (5 bases). From germline, CDR1 is SGHTA and CDR2 FQGNSA. The V and J ends lost 1 base and 4 bases respectively, with 12 bases between them. This CDR3 has 15 amino acids. CDR3 loop: CASSLVPYGADTQYF. The DNA of the CDR3 is TGTGCCAGCAGCTTAGTCCCTTACGGGGCAGATACGCAGTATTTT.

The CDR3 spells CASSFLEDWSTDTQYF. The CDR3, as DNA: TGTGCCAGCAGCTTTTTAGAGGACTGGAGCACAGATACGCAGTATTTT. The V gene is TRBV7-6, the J gene TRBJ2-3; D perhaps matches TRBD2 (5 bases). The V end was cut by 3 bases, the J end by 0 bases, with 13 bases between. Germline-derived CDR1 and CDR2 are SGHVS and FNYEAQ. This CDR3 contains 16 residues. The full variable domain, rest sourced from reference TRBV7-6 and TRBJ2-3, is GAGVSQSPRYKVTKRGQDVALRCDPISGHVSLYWYRQALGQGPEFLTYFNYEAQQDKSGLPNDRFSAERPEGSISTLTIQRTEQRDSAMYRCASSFLEDWSTDTQYFGPGTRLTVL.

The genes are TRBV5-6 and TRBJ2-3, with D perhaps matching TRBD2 (5 bases). This CDR3 region has 14 residues. Germline assignment: CDR1 SGHDT and CDR2 YYEEEE. The germline V and J ends were trimmed by 1 base and 3 bases, with 9 bases remaining between them. CDR3 in DNA: TGTGCCAGCAGCTTGACTAGTATTACAGATACGCAGTATTTT. Amino acids: CASSLTSITDTQYF.

The chain employs TRBV10-2 and TRBJ2-7; tentative D call: TRBD2 (5 bases). Looked up from germline, CDR1 is WSHSY and CDR2 is SAAADI. The V end lost 5 bases, the J end lost 7 bases, and 18 bases lay between the germline ends. CDR3 length: 14 residues. The CDR3 loop is CASSNSEREWEQYF. CDR3 nucleotide sequence: TGCGCCAGCAGTAATTCGGAAAGGGAGTGGGAGCAGTACTTC.

A remark on this clone: Other DNA sequences from this sample encode an identical CDR3 as well. The rearrangement links TRBV7-9 to TRBJ2-1; D gene ambiguous. Trimming cost V 3 bases and J 7 bases, with 7 bases left between them. Germline CDR1 reads SEHNR; CDR2 reads FQNEAQ (reference sequence). The CDR3 spans 12 residues. Here the CDR3 reads CASSLERNEQFF. CDR3 DNA sequence: TGTGCCAGCAGCTTGGAACGAAATGAGCAGTTCTTC.

This clone was picked up a small number of times. This chain uses TRBV29-1 with TRBJ2-3; TRBD2 might be the D (5 bases). CDR1 and CDR2 from the germline V gene are SQVTM and ANQGSEA. The V end lost 3 bases, the J end lost 5 bases, and 12 bases lay between the germline ends. CDR3 length: 13 amino acids. CDR3 DNA: TGCAGCGTTGACCGGGATGAACTAGATACGCAGTATTTT. It specifies CSVDRDELDTQYF.

The chain recombines TRBV18 with TRBJ2-2, with D possibly being TRBD2 (6 bases). CDR1 and CDR2 from the germline V gene are KGHSH and LQKENI. The germline V and J ends were trimmed by 0 bases and 5 bases, with 28 bases remaining between them. This CDR3 is built from 21 residues. The DNA for the CDR3 is TGTGCCAGCTCACCACCGGAGGGAGGTCTGGGTGAAAACAGCGAGACCGGGGAGCTGTTTTTT. Translation: CASSPPEGGLGENSETGELFF.

With regard to this clone: This specimen includes other DNA sequences encoding the same CDR3. The rearrangement links TRBV6-5 to TRBJ1-2; TRBD1 aligns across 8 bases. Germline loops: CDR1 MNHEY, CDR2 SVGAGI. This CDR3 has 15 amino acids. V lost 1 base and J lost 6; bases outside the gene matches: 7. CDR3 sequence: CASSYWSGGDDGYTF. The CDR3, as DNA: TGTGCCAGCAGTTACTGGTCAGGGGGCGATGATGGCTACACCTTC.

This rearrangement joins TRBV9 to TRBJ2-7, with D possibly TRBD2 on 5 matching bases. The germline CDR1 and CDR2 sequences are SGDLS and YYNGEE. The CDR3 runs to 15 residues. V was clipped by 0 bases and J by 0 bases, with 10 bases between them. The CDR3 here is CASSVGGQPSYEQYF. The CDR3 region has the DNA TGTGCCAGCAGCGTAGGAGGGCAGCCCTCCTACGAGCAGTACTTC.

This chain links TRBV7-8 with TRBJ2-7; tentatively, D is TRBD1 or TRBD2 (5 bases each). The CDR3 contains 15 residues. V was pared by 1 base and J by 0 bases, with 10 bases between. Germline V gene data show CDR1 as SGHVS and CDR2 as FQNEAQ. CDR3: CASSLVEGTSYEQYF. The CDR3 nucleotides are TGTGCCAGCAGCTTAGTTGAGGGGACCTCCTACGAGCAGTACTTC.

CDR3 protein: CASSERVMGPSYSNQPQHF. Written as DNA, the CDR3 is TGTGCCAGCAGTGAGAGGGTCATGGGCCCCTCTTATAGCAATCAGCCCCAGCATTTT. The rearrangement links TRBV2 to TRBJ1-5; D unresolved. Trimming removed 3 bases from V and 0 bases from J, with 21 bases in between. This CDR3 comprises 19 residues. Germline V gene lookup returns CDR1 SNHLY and CDR2 FYNNEI.

V and J are TRBV6-5 and TRBJ2-1, with D perhaps matching TRBD2 (6 bases). There are 12 residues in the CDR3. V shed 4 bases and J shed 9 bases, with 10 bases lying between them. CDR1 and CDR2 from the germline V gene are MNHEY and SVGAGI. The CDR3 here is CASSSMGGEQFF. The CDR3 DNA follows: TGTGCCAGCAGTTCCATGGGAGGTGAGCAGTTCTTC.

The chain carries TRBV7-9 and TRBJ2-1; maybe TRBD2 (5 bases). Germline V gene sequence: CDR1 SEHNR, CDR2 FQNEAQ (reference sequence). This CDR3 spans 13 amino acids. With 5 bases removed from V and 7 bases from J, the gap between germline ends came to 12 bases. The DNA for the CDR3 is TGTGCCAGCAGCGTATCACCGGGGAATGAGCAGTTCTTC. As protein: CASSVSPGNEQFF.

This chain joins TRBV6-6 and TRBJ2-1; 9 nucleotides match TRBD1. This CDR3 has 14 residues. In germline, CDR1 is MNHNY, CDR2 SVGAGI (reference sequence). The V segment lost 2 bases and the J segment 9 bases; nucleotides outside the gene matches: 5. In nucleotides, the CDR3 is TGTGCCAGCAGTTACACCGGGACAGGGTTTGAGCAGTTCTTC. Protein: CASSYTGTGFEQFF.

The chain is built from TRBV6-5 and TRBJ1-4; tentative D call: TRBD1 (5 bases). Germline V gives CDR1 MNHEY, CDR2 SVGAGI. This CDR3 comprises 15 residues. V was cut by 5 bases and J by 8 bases, with 18 bases left in between. In DNA form, the CDR3 reads TGTGCCAGCAGTGCAGACAGCGGCGTCGGGGAAAAACTGTTTTTT. Its protein is CASSADSGVGEKLFF.

The chain couples TRBV29-1 to TRBJ1-2; 8 nucleotides align to TRBD1. Germline trimming cut 7 bases from V and 8 bases from J; bases unmatched to any gene: 9. There are 12 residues in the CDR3. Germline V gives CDR1 SQVTM, CDR2 ANQGSEA. The CDR3: CSALTGVNGYTF. As DNA, the CDR3 is TGCAGCGCCCTGACAGGGGTTAACGGCTACACCTTC. Combining the CDR3 with reference TRBV29-1 and TRBJ1-2 gives the whole variable domain SAVISQKPSRDICQRGTSLTIQCQVDSQVTMMFWYRQQPGQSLTLIATANQGSEATYESGFVIDKFPISRPNLTFSTLTVSNMSPEDSSIYLCSALTGVNGYTFGSGTRLTVV.

This chain joins TRBV6-1 and TRBJ2-7; the D is unclear. CDR3 length equals 13 residues. The V end was cut by 7 bases, the J end by 4 bases, with 14 bases between. Germline values: CDR1 MNHNS, CDR2 SASEGT. The CDR3 is CASTTTIPYEQYF. In DNA, the CDR3 is TGTGCCAGCACCACCACAATACCGTACGAGCAGTACTTC.

The chain links TRBV4-1 to TRBJ1-1, with TRBD1 as a possible D gene (5 bases). V lost 2 bases and J 5 bases, leaving 21 bases between the germline ends. The CDR3 runs to 17 residues. The germline V gene has CDR1 MGHRA and CDR2 YSYEKL. The CDR3 nucleotides read TGCGCCAGCAGCCAAATACCCCTGGAATCTGAGGGGACTGAAGCTTTCTTT. As protein: CASSQIPLESEGTEAFF.

A single count supports this clone. This sample also contains other DNA sequences that code for the same CDR3. The DNA of the CDR3 is TGCGCCAGCAGCCAGGGCCAGGCCTACGAGCAGTACTTC. Protein sequence: CASSQGQAYEQYF. The V and J genes are TRBV4-1 and TRBJ2-7, with D unclear. The V end lost 3 bases, the J end lost 2 bases, and 8 bases lay between the germline ends. Germline assignment: CDR1 MGHRA and CDR2 YSYEKL. The CDR3 has 13 amino acids.

The chain carries TRBV19 and TRBJ2-3, with 8 bases aligning to TRBD2. Trimming removed 3 bases from V and 5 bases from J; junction bases left unmatched: 4. Germline CDR1 and CDR2: LNHDA and SQIVND (reference sequence). The CDR3 length is 14 residues. This CDR3 reads CASSITAGGDTQYF. DNA for the CDR3: TGTGCCAGTAGTATCACGGCGGGGGGAGATACGCAGTATTTT.

This chain joins TRBV5-1 and TRBJ2-7; D uncertain. This CDR3 is built from 14 residues. CDR1 and CDR2 (germline): SGHRS, YFSETQ. Trimming took 4 bases from V and 7 from J, leaving 18 bases between them. Here the CDR3 reads CASSPVTGGYEQYF. The CDR3 nucleotides are TGCGCCAGCAGCCCTGTCACGGGCGGATATGAGCAGTACTTC.

The chain employs TRBV7-2 and TRBJ2-1; a weak D match, TRBD2 (5 bases). The CDR3 is made up of 14 amino acids. Germline V gives CDR1 SGHTA, CDR2 FQGNSA. The V end was cut by 3 bases, the J end by 10 bases, with 16 bases between. The CDR3 DNA sequence: TGTGCCAGCAGCTTTCGGCGGGCTGATGGGGAGCAGTTCTTC. As protein: CASSFRRADGEQFF.

The V gene is TRBV4-1, the J gene TRBJ1-5; D possibly corresponds to TRBD1 (6 bases). From germline, CDR1 is MGHRA and CDR2 YSYEKL. V was trimmed by 1 base and J by 3 bases, leaving 13 bases between them. This CDR3 spans 16 amino acids. The CDR3 nucleotides are TGCGCCAGCAGCCAAGTTTATGGACAGTTCAATCAGCCCCAGCATTTT. Residues: CASSQVYGQFNQPQHF.